The T cell receptor (beta chain) under discussion was sequenced for a study of blood T cell repertoires in COVID-19. Background on the study: Acute and convalescent COVID-19 samples came from the United States, Italy and Spain. Sources were T cells, B-cell-depleted T cells, or PBMCs; the material itself was cDNA or gDNA.

Original handling: Reference gene primer amplification gave estimated nucleated cell counts. The data were produced by immunoSEQ multiplex PCR, yet TCRdb's version contains in-frame clones alone and is incomplete. V, J and clone size reflect that table, while D and trimming were determined from the DNA. The sample includes roughly 32,000 clones, approximately 95% of them seen just once. The V end was cut by 1 base, the J end by 8 bases, with 13 bases between. Germline V gene lookup returns CDR1 SGHNT and CDR2 YYREEE (reference sequence). CDR3 length: 15 residues. The source is a male donor with active COVID-19. The gene calls are TRBV5-4 and TRBJ1-6, with D possibly being TRBD1 (5 bases). Sequenced material: peripheral blood. CDR3: CASSLSGRTHSPLHF. CDR3 DNA sequence: TGTGCCAGCAGCTTGTCTGGACGGACACATTCACCCCTCCACTTT.